This passage covers 20 T cell receptor beta chains from one sample sequenced in a study of blood T cell repertoires in COVID-19. Method: immunoSEQ multiplex PCR; TCRdb's copy keeps in-frame clones and lacks some. The data show 110,000 or so clones, roughly 82% seen once. Input material: peripheral blood. These receptors were collected from a human donor in a cohort sampled during active COVID-19.

This chain links TRBV28 with TRBJ2-1, with 7 bases aligning to TRBD2. This CDR3 has 14 residues. The germline V gene has CDR1 MDHEN and CDR2 SYDVKM. J lost 7 bases, V lost 0 bases, and 3 bases had no gene match. The CDR3 nucleotides are TGTGCCAGCAGTTTATGGCAAGCGGGGAATGAGCAGTTCTTC. Residues: CASSLWQAGNEQFF.

This chain joins TRBV18 and TRBJ2-1; TRBD1 aligns across 9 bases. The V and J ends lost 3 bases and 7 bases, in that order; junction bases with no gene match: 10. The CDR3 runs to 16 residues. Germline values: CDR1 KGHSH, CDR2 LQKENI. CDR3 nucleotide sequence: TGTGCCAGCTCACCCCCGGGACAGGGTTCGTCAAATGAGCAGTTCTTC. Amino acid sequence: CASSPPGQGSSNEQFF.

The V call is TRBV11-2, the J call TRBJ2-7, with TRBD1 matching 9 bases. Germline CDR1 is SGHAT and CDR2 is FQNNGV. The CDR3 sequence is 14 residues long. With 5 bases clipped from V and 2 bases from J, the junction kept 4 bases outside the gene matches. The CDR3 nucleotides are TGTGCCAGCAGCCCGGACAGGGGCACCTACGAGCAGTACTTC. Translating gives CASSPDRGTYEQYF.

The chain combines TRBV3-1 (or the pseudogene TRBV3-2) with TRBJ2-1; 10 bases line up with TRBD2. CDR3 length: 16 residues. The ends lost 1 base at V and 6 bases at J; junction bases unmatched: 6. The V gene's germline CDR1 is LGHDT and CDR2 YNNKEL (reference sequence). CDR3 sequence (DNA): TGTGCCAGCAGCCAAGTTGAGCGGGGGGGTACCAATGAGCAGTTCTTC. Amino acids: CASSQVERGGTNEQFF.

The V gene is TRBV5-1, the J gene TRBJ2-3; 7 positions match TRBD2. There are 15 residues in the CDR3. The V gene end was trimmed by 4 bases and the J gene end by 4 bases; junction bases not matched to a gene: 9. Germline V gene lookup returns CDR1 SGHRS and CDR2 YFSETQ. This CDR3 is CASSNRAGMSDTQYF. The CDR3 coding sequence is TGCGCCAGCAGCAACCGAGCGGGGATGTCAGATACGCAGTATTTT.

The table lists this clone with a count of one. The gene calls are TRBV28 and TRBJ2-1, with a weak D call TRBD1 (7 bases). CDR3 length: 15 amino acids. CDR1 is MDHEN and CDR2 is SYDVKM in the germline V gene. V lost 4 bases and J lost 6, with 16 bases in between. The CDR3 here is CASSSRGAGINEQFF. The DNA for the CDR3 is TGTGCCAGCAGTTCCAGGGGGGCGGGGATCAATGAGCAGTTCTTC.

This clone has just a few counts. This chain joins TRBV9 and TRBJ1-4, with 7 bases matching TRBD1. V was clipped by 0 bases and J by 8 bases; unmatched bases: 7. The CDR3 is 15 amino acids. Per the germline V gene, CDR1 is SGDLS and CDR2 is YYNGEE. For the CDR3, the DNA is TGTGCCAGCAGCGTAGAGGGGGCCACCTCAGAAAAACTGTTTTTT. It translates to CASSVEGATSEKLFF.

J is TRBJ2-3 and V is TRBV12-3 or TRBV12-4; tentatively, D is TRBD2 (5 bases). This CDR3 has 13 amino acids. V was cut by 0 bases and J by 11 bases, with 12 bases left in between. The DNA for the CDR3 is TGTGCCAGCAGTTTAGCAAAACGGGGTAGGCAGTATTTT. Translated: CASSLAKRGRQYF.

The CDR3: CSVDVAGGPTDTQYF. CDR3 in DNA: TGCAGCGTTGATGTAGCGGGGGGACCCACAGATACGCAGTATTTT. The chain links TRBV29-1 to TRBJ2-3; TRBD2 matches at 10 bases. The CDR3 is made up of 15 amino acids. The trim removed 3 bases at V and 2 bases at J, leaving 5 bases unmatched. In germline, CDR1 is SQVTM, CDR2 ANQGSEA.

J is TRBJ1-3 and V is TRBV18; no firm D call. The CDR3 totals 14 residues. V lost 2 bases, J lost 8 bases, and 13 bases lay in between. CDR1 is KGHSH and CDR2 is LQKENI in the germline V gene. The CDR3 sequence is CASSPWPGRDTIYF. DNA for the CDR3: TGTGCCAGCTCACCATGGCCGGGTAGAGACACCATATATTTT.

The chain links TRBV28 to TRBJ2-7, with 9 nucleotides matching TRBD1. The CDR3 is made up of 17 amino acids. Germline V lookup: CDR1 MDHEN, CDR2 SYDVKM. Germline trimming cut 3 bases from V and 3 bases from J; bases unmatched to any gene: 12. Here the CDR3 reads CASSFVFQDRGGYEQYF. CDR3 DNA: TGTGCCAGCAGTTTTGTCTTCCAGGACAGGGGCGGCTACGAGCAGTACTTC.

The J gene is TRBJ1-1, the V gene TRBV18; D gene unclear. Trimming removed 5 bases from V and 5 bases from J, with 12 bases in between. The CDR3 has 13 residues. CDR1 and CDR2 from the germline V gene are KGHSH and LQKENI. CDR3 protein: CASSRSIETEAFF. Written as DNA, the CDR3 is TGTGCCAGCTCAAGAAGCATCGAAACTGAAGCTTTCTTT.

This chain links TRBV19 with TRBJ1-1, with 8 nucleotides matching TRBD1. Germline CDR1 LNHDA, CDR2 SQIVND (reference sequence). CDR3 length: 15 residues. After removal of 4 bases from V and 0 bases from J, the junction contained 4 bases not matched to a gene. The CDR3 DNA is TGTGCCAGTAGTAACCCGACAGGGGTGAACACTGAAGCTTTCTTT. Translated, it gives CASSNPTGVNTEAFF.

V and J are TRBV6-2 or TRBV6-3 and TRBJ2-7, with D tentatively TRBD1 (6 bases). Germline-derived CDR1 and CDR2 are MNHEY and SVGEGT. The V end was cut by 4 bases, the J end by 5 bases, with 18 bases between. The CDR3 covers 15 residues. CDR3 region: CASSFLDRRIDEQYF. DNA of the CDR3: TGTGCCAGCAGTTTCTTGGACAGACGTATAGACGAGCAGTACTTC.

This rearrangement joins TRBV23-1 to TRBJ1-5; the match to TRBD1 covers 7 bases. TRBV23-1 is given ORF status, its function remaining uncertain. Germline trimming cut 0 bases from V and 2 bases from J; bases unmatched to any gene: 7. This CDR3 comprises 17 residues. The CDR3 DNA reads as TGCGCCAGCAGTCAATCGGACAGGCGGGGCGGCAATCAGCCCCAGCATTTT. Protein product: CASSQSDRRGGNQPQHF.

To note about this clone: A read error may produce the germline difference seen at one junction end. The V gene is TRBV2, the J gene TRBJ2-3; 8 bases agree with TRBD1. This CDR3 is 11 amino acids long. The germline V gene encodes CDR1 SNHLY and CDR2 FYNNEI. CDR3 amino acids: CASSAGTGPNF. DNA for the CDR3: TGTGCCAGCAGCGCTGGGACAGGTCCCAATTTT.

The chain links TRBV2 to TRBJ1-2, with D maybe TRBD1 (6 bases). CDR1 SNHLY and CDR2 FYNNEI come from the germline V gene. The CDR3 consists of 11 residues. Trimming cost V 8 bases and J 2 bases, with 6 bases left between them. The CDR3 region has the DNA TGTGCCAGCGACAGGAACTATGGCTACACCTTC. It yields the protein CASDRNYGYTF.

This clone appeared a single time. V and J are TRBV2 and TRBJ1-1; D is unresolved. Trimming stripped 3 bases from V and 4 bases from J, with 12 bases between. CDR1 and CDR2 (germline): SNHLY, FYNNEI. The CDR3 totals 14 residues. In nucleotides, the CDR3 is TGTGCCAGCAGTGAGGGAGGGTTGGGCACTGAAGCTTTCTTT. Its protein product is CASSEGGLGTEAFF.

In this sample, this clone turned up a few times. The chain combines TRBV5-4 with TRBJ2-7; 10 positions match TRBD1. This CDR3 is built from 14 residues. V lost 4 bases and J lost 4; bases outside the gene matches: 5. Germline V CDR1 and CDR2: SGHNT, YYREEE (reference sequence). DNA of the CDR3: TGTGCCAGCAGCCGGGACAGGGGACCTTACGAGCAGTACTTC. Protein product: CASSRDRGPYEQYF.

This rearrangement joins TRBV7-8 to TRBJ1-5, with D uncertain. V lost 0 bases and J 8 bases, leaving 14 bases between the germline ends. The germline CDR1 and CDR2 sequences are SGHVS and FQNEAQ. The CDR3 is 15 residues long. For the CDR3, the DNA is TGTGCCAGCAGCTTAGCTCTCCTGCCCGGGGAGCCCCAGCATTTT. Its translation is CASSLALLPGEPQHF.